One and the same sample provided the 18 T cell receptor beta chains below, sequenced in a study of blood T cells in healthy people across ages. Then a second PCR, running about 6 to 12 cycles, was carried out with a sample-barcoded 5' primer and a J-beta primer mix. MiXCR was run by TCRdb on the 5' RACE reads, yielding one entry per CDR3 protein. The table includes about 1.4 million distinct CDR3 sequences, approximately 59% detected once. The material sequenced was blood. Source of these receptors: a man aged 18 to 29 in good health.

The chain uses TRBV12-3 or TRBV12-4 and TRBJ1-2; D uncertain. The CDR3 sequence is 12 residues long. Deletions cut 3 bases from V and 6 bases from J, with 8 bases between. The CDR3 DNA sequence: TGTGCCAGCAGTTTCAACAGAGATGGCTACACCTTC. It specifies CASSFNRDGYTF.

The chain combines TRBV5-1 with TRBJ1-2; TRBD1 aligns across 10 bases. The CDR3 loop spans 15 amino acids. Unmatched junction bases numbered 9, after V lost 3 bases and J lost 7 bases. Germline CDR1 is SGHRS and CDR2 is YFSETQ. The CDR3 DNA follows: TGCGCCAGCAGCTCTCTAGGACAGGGGGTCGGTGGCTACACCTTC. This codes for CASSSLGQGVGGYTF.

J is TRBJ2-5 and V is TRBV13; possible D gene TRBD2, 5 bases. Germline-derived CDR1 and CDR2 are PRHDT and FYEKMQ (reference sequence). The CDR3 is made up of 15 amino acids. V was cut by 5 bases and J by 1 base, with 14 bases left in between. CDR3 sequence (DNA): TGTGCCAGCAGCACGAGGAGACGGGGCCAAGAGACCCAGTACTTC. This translates into CASSTRRRGQETQYF.

The V and J genes are TRBV6-6 and TRBJ2-7; TRBD1 aligns across 8 bases. In germline, CDR1 is MNHNY, CDR2 SVGAGI (reference sequence). V shed 0 bases and J 5 bases; nucleotides not matched to a gene: 3. The CDR3 covers 14 residues. CDR3 residues: CASSYSATGDEQYF. The CDR3 DNA reads as TGTGCCAGCAGTTACTCTGCGACAGGGGACGAGCAGTACTTC.

This clonotype has a handful of counts. The J gene is TRBJ1-1, the V gene TRBV14; D remains ambiguous. The CDR3 is 13 residues long. CDR1 and CDR2 from the germline V gene are SGHDN and FVKESK. Trimming left V 1 base short and J 1 base short, with 4 bases between. The CDR3 DNA sequence: TGTGCCAGCAGCCAAGTGACGAACACTGAAGCTTTCTTT. It yields the protein CASSQVTNTEAFF.

The V and J genes are TRBV29-1 and TRBJ2-7; either TRBD1 or TRBD2 may supply D (6 bases each). CDR1 is SQVTM, CDR2 ANQGSEA, per germline. This CDR3 is built from 15 residues. Trimming cost V 1 base and J 2 bases, with 15 bases left between them. The CDR3 here is CSVEGRGTGPYEQYF. In DNA, the CDR3 is TGCAGCGTTGAAGGGAGGGGAACAGGGCCCTACGAGCAGTACTTC.

The rearrangement links TRBV4-3 to TRBJ2-2; D is unresolved. The CDR3 loop spans 16 amino acids. V was clipped by 3 bases and J by 1 base, with 12 bases between them. The germline CDR1 and CDR2 sequences are LGHNA and YSLEER. CDR3 coding DNA: TGCGCCAGCAGCCAGGCACACACTTTGAACACCGGGGAGCTGTTTTTT. Its protein product is CASSQAHTLNTGELFF.

This CDR3 is CASSVGPRTSVYEQYF. CDR3 sequence (DNA): TGTGCCAGCAGCGTAGGGCCGAGGACTAGCGTCTACGAGCAGTACTTC. The V gene is TRBV9, the J gene TRBJ2-7; 9 bases align to TRBD2. The CDR3 loop spans 16 amino acids. The junction had 7 bases not matched to a gene; V was cut back by 0 bases and J by 3 bases. From germline, CDR1 is SGDLS and CDR2 YYNGEE.

This clonotype was detected only once. The rearrangement joins TRBV15 to TRBJ2-2, with D possibly being TRBD2 (5 bases). Deletions cut 9 bases from V and 6 bases from J, with 8 bases between. The CDR3 totals 11 residues. CDR1 and CDR2 (germline): LNHNV, YYDKDF (reference sequence). CDR3 nucleotide sequence: TGTGCCACACGAGGGTCCGGGGAGCTGTTTTTT. Encoded protein: CATRGSGELFF. Together with reference TRBV15 and TRBJ2-2, the CDR3 gives the full variable domain: DAMVIQNPRYQVTQFGKPVTLSCSQTLNHNVMYWYQQKSSQAPKLLFHYYDKDFNNEADTPDNFQSRRPNTSFCFLDIRSPGLGDTAMYLCATRGSGELFFGEGSRLTVL.

The J gene is TRBJ2-2, the V gene TRBV6-2 or TRBV6-3, with D uncertain. Trimming shortened V by 6 bases and J by 5 bases, and 16 bases separated the two germline ends. The CDR3 is 15 residues long. From germline, CDR1 is MNHEY and CDR2 SVGEGT. CDR3 residues: CASSRVRARTGELFF. The CDR3 coding sequence is TGTGCCAGCAGCCGAGTTCGGGCGAGGACCGGGGAGCTGTTTTTT.

This chain joins TRBV4-3 and TRBJ2-7; the D is unclear. V gave up 3 bases and J gave up 4 bases, with 10 bases separating them. Germline V gene sequence: CDR1 LGHNA, CDR2 YSLEER. The CDR3 extends over 13 amino acids. The CDR3 DNA reads TGCGCCAGCAGCCAGTCGGACGGATACGAGCAGTACTTC. This encodes CASSQSDGYEQYF.

This clonotype showed up just a few times. The chain recombines TRBV18 with TRBJ2-3; TRBD1 aligns across 7 bases. CDR1 and CDR2 (germline): KGHSH, LQKENI. CDR3 length equals 14 residues. The J segment lost 5 bases and the V segment lost 2 bases, leaving 4 bases of the junction unmatched. The CDR3 loop reads CASSPGPGGDTQYF. CDR3 DNA: TGTGCCAGCTCACCAGGGCCAGGGGGAGATACGCAGTATTTT.

The gene calls are TRBV7-2 and TRBJ2-5; unclear D gene. CDR3 length equals 14 residues. V lost 1 base to trimming and J lost 5 bases, with 11 bases between them. The germline gives CDR1 SGHTA, CDR2 FQGNSA. The CDR3 DNA sequence: TGTGCCAGCAGCTTAGATTGGGCAGAGGAGACCCAGTACTTC. Translation: CASSLDWAEETQYF.

V gene TRBV6-5 combines with J gene TRBJ1-5; TRBD1 might be the D (5 bases). This CDR3 contains 15 residues. Between the trimmed V and J ends, which lost 6 bases and 5 bases, there was a span of 17 bases. Germline V gives CDR1 MNHEY, CDR2 SVGAGI. CDR3 DNA: TGTGCCAGCAGGCCGCGTGGAGGAGGGGATCAGCCCCAGCATTTT. Translation: CASRPRGGGDQPQHF.

V gene TRBV29-1 combines with J gene TRBJ2-3, with TRBD1 identical over 11 bases. Losses at the gene ends were 2 bases for V and 5 bases for J; bases not matched to a gene: 3. Germline CDR1 SQVTM, CDR2 ANQGSEA. The CDR3 has 14 residues. The chain's CDR3 is CSVERTGGRDTQYF. CDR3 coding DNA: TGCAGCGTTGAACGGACAGGGGGCAGAGATACGCAGTATTTT.

The rearrangement uses TRBV7-2 and TRBJ2-4; 9 nucleotides line up with TRBD1. Trimming took 6 bases from V and 7 from J; bases not matched to a gene: 10. The V gene's germline CDR1 is SGHTA and CDR2 FQGNSA. This CDR3 comprises 15 residues. The CDR3 here is CASRVTGGQGNIQYF. Here the CDR3 DNA reads TGTGCCAGCAGAGTTACAGGGGGCCAGGGGAACATTCAGTACTTC.

This rearrangement joins TRBV10-3 to TRBJ2-1; tentatively, D is TRBD1 or TRBD2 (5 bases each). The germline V gene has CDR1 ENHRY and CDR2 SYGVKD. Trimming removed 0 bases from V and 1 base from J, with 10 bases in between. CDR3 size: 16 residues. DNA of the CDR3: TGTGCCATCAGTGAGTCTGGGGGTGGTTCCTACAATGAGCAGTTCTTC. This translates into CAISESGGGSYNEQFF.

The chain carries TRBV20-1 and TRBJ2-4, with 8 bases identical to TRBD2. The germline CDR1 and CDR2 sequences are DFQATT and SNEGSKA (reference sequence). J lost 0 bases, V lost 3 bases, and 4 bases had no gene match. This CDR3 is built from 15 residues. CDR3 sequence reads: CSASRRGAAKNIQYF. Here the CDR3 DNA reads TGCAGTGCTAGCCGGCGGGGGGCAGCCAAAAACATTCAGTACTTC.